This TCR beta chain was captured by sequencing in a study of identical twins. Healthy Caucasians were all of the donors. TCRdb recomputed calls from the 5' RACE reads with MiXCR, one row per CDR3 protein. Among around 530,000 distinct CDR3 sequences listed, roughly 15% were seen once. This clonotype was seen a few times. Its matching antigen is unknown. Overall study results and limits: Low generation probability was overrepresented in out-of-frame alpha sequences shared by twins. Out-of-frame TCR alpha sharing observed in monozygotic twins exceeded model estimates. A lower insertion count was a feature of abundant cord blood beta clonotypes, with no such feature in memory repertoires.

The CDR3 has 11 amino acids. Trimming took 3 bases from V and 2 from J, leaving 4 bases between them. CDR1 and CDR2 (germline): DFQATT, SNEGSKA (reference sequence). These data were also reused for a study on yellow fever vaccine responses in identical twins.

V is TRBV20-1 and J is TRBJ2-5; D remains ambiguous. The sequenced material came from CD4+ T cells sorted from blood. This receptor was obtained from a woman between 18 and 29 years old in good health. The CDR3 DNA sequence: TGCAGTGCTAGGTGGCAAGAGACCCAGTACTTC. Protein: CSARWQETQYF.